Reported below is one TCR beta chain. One end of the junction does not line up with germline, which may come from a read error. The CDR3 is 14 residues long. Germline V gene data show CDR1 as SGHTA and CDR2 as FQGNSA. Original methodology: Reference gene primers were amplified, and this amplification served to estimate nucleated cell counts. The data were produced by immunoSEQ multiplex PCR, yet TCRdb's version contains in-frame clones alone and is incomplete. The V and J calls and clone size are taken from that table; D and trimming were inferred from the DNA. The repertoire has 30,000 to 45,000 clones, 80% to 90% of them found once; the top ten carry approximately 11%. This entry is derived from a study of blood T cell repertoires in COVID-19. Overall study: The United States, Italy and Spain provided the acute and convalescent COVID-19 samples.

The rearrangement links TRBV7-2 to TRBJ1-6, with 7 nucleotides matching TRBD1. The sequenced material came from peripheral blood. This TCR was recovered from a man aged 60-69 years in a cohort sampled during active COVID-19. CDR3 in DNA: TGTGCCAGCAGACTGCTTAGGACAGGTGGATTCCTTTACTTT. Residues: CASRLLRTGGFLYF.